Detailed here is one TCR beta chain. What it recognizes is unknown. This record comes from a study of early stage breast cancer tumors. Study details: The ER+/PR+/HER2- tumors included about 8 ductal and a handful of lobular carcinomas. Each sample averaged around 10-fold read coverage. Whole-study findings and limits: Compared with adjacent normal breast tissue, tumors showed 2 to 3-fold greater T cell density and higher clonality.

Each sample had two DNA replicates, 0.45 to 0.65 ug blood or roughly 1.5 ug tissue. Generated by immunoSEQ multiplex PCR, the TCRdb table keeps only in-frame clones and is missing some. Among roughly 56,000 clones listed, about 80% were seen once. This TCR was sampled from a person in their thirties with breast cancer. Sequences were obtained from blood.

The DNA of the CDR3 is TGTGCCAGTAGTATCGGGTTAGCGGCGTCCTCCTACAATGAGCAGTTCTTC. Amino acids: CASSIGLAASSYNEQFF. The chain uses TRBV19 and TRBJ2-1, with D possibly matching TRBD2 (6 bases). V was clipped by 3 bases and J by 0 bases, with 15 bases between them. The CDR3 runs 17 residues. CDR1 and CDR2 from the germline V gene are LNHDA and SQIVND (reference sequence).